This entry concerns a single TCR beta chain. Its antigen specificity is not known. No base qualities exist here, and no much larger clone lies one base off it. These data belong to a study of cytomegalovirus exposure and HLA in healthy donors (dated by TCRdb to about 2017). Notes on the research overall: According to an earlier analysis of several hundred of the donors, about 190 million T cells yielded 90 million to 140 million unique TCR beta sequences and about 280 Gb of sequence data. HLA typing included class I and class II loci at four-digit resolution. The later analysis used no new phenotypic data to find candidate immune exposures, relying instead on TCR beta sequences and their occurrence across donors. The T cell repertoires of under 750 subjects were profiled by immunosequencing and related to cytomegalovirus serostatus. Roughly 5 DR-DQ haplotypes were treated as single units for association and clustering because of strong linkage in the cohort. Among 398 genotyped donors of the cohort, an average of around 240,000 unique TCR beta nucleotide sequences were sequenced per donor, about a sixth of them non-productive. High-throughput TCR immunosequencing, statistical association of individual TCRs with disease status, and machine learning were combined to predict cytomegalovirus infection status. In a later analysis, previously published TCR beta repertoires from roughly 710 donors were re-analyzed and high-resolution HLA genotyping was added so that TCR occurrence patterns could be studied. Of the 300 to 500 genotyped donors, roughly 80% were placed in the genetic ancestry cluster associated with self-reported Caucasian donors. In an earlier analysis of more than 550 of the donors, high-throughput TCR beta sequencing was used to judge whether each TCR beta V gene segment behaved as functional or pseudogenic. Donor age, sex, ethnicity and CMV serostatus were compiled alongside the repertoire data. All discovery cohort repertoires had been generated using a single sequencing platform. Typing coverage varied by locus: about 620-630 donors for A, B, C, DRB1 and DQB1; approximately 500 for DQA1; nearly 610 for DPA1; more than 450 for DPB1. A later genetic analysis used genome-wide SNP genotypes for about three fifths of the 666 donors, treating that subset as a discovery cohort. An early release covering about 600 HLA-typed donors comprised 250 to 350 gigabases of sequencing data and around 80 million unique TCR sequences. A separate validation cohort of approximately 120 different subjects was used in addition to the 666-subject first cohort. The aim of the study was to test whether cataloging public T cell receptors could identify signatures of past pathogen exposure.

Library method: the immunoSEQ multiplex PCR assay. The multiplex PCR relied on a mix of 60 forward primers for TCR Vbeta segments and 13 reverse primers for TCR Jbeta segments. The CDR3 region of rearranged TCR beta genes was amplified from genomic DNA with a multiplex PCR assay. Amplified TCR beta libraries were sequenced as 87-base-pair reads on the Illumina HiSeq System. The authors' pipeline ran thus. In a later analysis, 70 million to 95 million unique TCR beta chains were counted across the 500 to 850 repertoires, and roughly 11 million of these chains were shared by at least two donors. Raw reads were error-corrected and collapsed into unique sequences with a nearest-neighbor algorithm that merged closely related sequences to remove PCR and sequencing errors. To assign V, D and J gene segments, CDR3 sequences were aligned to IMGT reference sequences. Each retained sequence needed at least a six-nucleotide match to both a V gene segment and a J gene segment. Rearrangements were called productive when the CDR3 lacked stop codons and stayed in frame with V and J; all others were non-productive. Following IMGT convention, CDR3 was defined as the stretch from the second conserved V-encoded cysteine to the conserved J-encoded phenylalanine. The earlier analysis of 587 of the donors excluded sequences that lacked an unambiguous match to a single V gene segment. An earlier analysis of several hundred of the donors called V segments functional above 56.7% productive rearrangements and segregating when the between-donor standard deviation exceeded 5%. A statistical classification framework was built for diagnosing cytomegalovirus status from the catalog of TCR beta chain sequences. V and J gene assignment, in a later analysis, came from comparing TCR nucleotide sequences with IMGT/GENE-DB human TR gene sequences. In a later analysis, CDR3 sequences and most-parsimonious VDJ recombination scenarios were assigned using the TCRdist pipeline. In a later analysis, every TCR beta chain was defined by the combination of its CDR3 amino acid sequence and its V-gene family, and reads without a unique V-gene family were dropped. To address suspected cross-contamination and a sequencing artifact, a later analysis removed a few hundred highly shared, low-generation-probability nucleotide sequences. In a later analysis, a clonal expansion index for each public chain was calculated from normalized within-repertoire ranks of inferred template counts. In a later analysis, generation probabilities were computed using a VDJ recombination model fitted to out-of-frame rearrangements, and the results were checked against IGoR. Hypergeometric tests were used in a later analysis to score TCR-TCR, TCR-HLA and TCR-CMV co-occurrence, with a repertoire-size bias correction applied to the TCR pairs. In a later analysis, false discovery rates were estimated by permuting HLA or CMV assignments 20 times. A later analysis grouped co-occurring TCRs with DBSCAN, adding TCRdist sequence similarity when clustering within HLA-allele-positive subsets. Repertoires with fewer than 30,000 or more than 120,000 public chains were left out of co-occurrence clustering, as were five repertoires with anomalous nucleotide sharing. Here the immuneACCESS table is served through TCRdb, limited to in-frame sequences with V and J called. Missing clones are a known gap in these copies; in checked studies unresolved V genes cover under half, and the rest lacks a known reason. V and J calls and clone size are those listed in that table; D and trimming were worked out from the DNA. Here the sample has 150,000 to 200,000 clones; about 87% occur a single time. Approximately 1.7% of the sample is taken by the ten largest.

Broad study findings and their caveats: In a later genetic analysis, fewer N-insertions in productive TCRs were reported among donors in an Asian-associated ancestry cluster than the roughly 670-donor mean. According to a later analysis, TCR association rates differed among HLA loci, with DRB1 alleles showing the most associated TCRs and HLA-C alleles showing the fewest. For the cohort, immune exposure information was limited to CMV serostatus. HLA typing was unavailable for some donors at each locus, so association tests used only the typed subset. The sequencing pipeline was judged likely to have produced a cluster of highly shared sequence variants as a technical artifact. Broadly in line with IMGT annotations, most TCR beta V segments showed up in productive rearrangements about 87% or about 30% of the time in an earlier analysis of several hundred of the donors. Three of the identified cytomegalovirus-associated TCR beta chains were confirmed in vitro to be specific for cytomegalovirus antigens. Some 16 rarely observed V segments, including chromosome 9 orphons, were excluded from the earlier analysis of 550 to 700 of the donors because counts were too low. A later analysis found that HLA-associated TCR beta chains were more clonally expanded and had lower generation probabilities than equally common non-associated chains. When HLA alleles, especially DR and DQ, strongly co-occurred, TCR associations were difficult to assign to individual alleles. Roughly uniform sequencing depth across donors was assumed in presence/absence analyses, although this assumption may not hold. The authors suggested that the approach could potentially be extended to other disease states and immunological phenotypes. Cytomegalovirus status was reported to be diagnosed by the classifier with high specificity and sensitivity in both the original and validation cohorts. A further reported finding was that TCR beta sequences accurately predicted the HLA-A and HLA-B alleles for most subjects in the first cohort. In a later analysis, more than 15,000 TCR beta sequences were associated with specific HLA alleles at a false discovery rate of 0.05. While some public TCRs were present in many individuals, most TCR sequences turned up only very rarely across donors. According to a later analysis, parvovirus B19, influenza, CMV and Epstein-Barr virus appeared linked to several top co-occurrence clusters. Some IMGT-functional V segments, including TRBV6-2 and TRBV6-3, could not be distinguished by the 87-base-pair reads and were therefore excluded. In this cohort, only TCR beta chains were sequenced, and detectable features were limited by the absence of alpha or paired-chain data. V-gene and J-gene trimming of TCR beta chains was associated with a missense DCLRE1C variant in a later genetic analysis, and the association was replicated in an independent cohort. The study gave a list of some 150 TCR beta chains associated with cytomegalovirus. According to a later analysis, most CMV-associated TCR beta chains appeared to be HLA-restricted, and the HLA associations seemed to be driven largely by CMV exposure. Correlated functional status among segregating V segments might be attributable to linkage disequilibrium, but an unknown experimental factor could not be ruled out.

The cohort was made up of approximately 700 healthy bone marrow donors. At the time of sampling, every cohort member was nominally healthy, though immune exposures that went unrecorded were likely present. The donor was CMV seronegative and was included in the group of under 450 seronegative cohort members. Each donor provided a peripheral blood sample, and peripheral blood mononuclear cells were used for TCR beta sequencing. Genomic DNA was extracted from the blood cell samples with the Qiagen DNeasy Blood Extraction Kit. The V and J ends are trimmed by 6 bases and 4 bases, leaving 12 bases between them. The CDR3 spans 13 residues, from the cysteine through the phenylalanine. CDR3 DNA only is kept here, 39 bases in frame from base 1. CDR1 and CDR2 are read off the germline V gene (reference sequence) as MNHEY and SMNVEV.

Sequenced input: PBMCs. The receptor's source is a woman aged 18-29 years in good health and CMV-seronegative. This chain is built from TRBV27 and TRBJ1-2, with a tentative D gene TRBD1 over 5 matching bases. The CDR3 here reads CASRSKTAYGYTF. In nucleotides, the sequence is TGTGCCAGCAGATCTAAGACAGCCTATGGCTACACCTTC.